Listed below are T cell receptor beta chains from one sample, sequenced in a study of shared clonotypes between healthy human individuals. Assay used: immunoSEQ multiplex PCR; TCRdb lists only in-frame clones, some missing. The table lists around 940,000 clones, approximately 80% of them singletons. Sequencing was carried out using memory CD4+ T cells sorted from blood. All receptors derive from a man in his late teens or twenties in good health. CDR3s include the opening cysteine and the closing phenylalanine or tryptophan.

TRBV6-5 | CASSYRGAQYF
TRBV27 | CASSYDRTYNEQFF
TRBV11-2 | CASSLHPERTYEQYF
TRBV7-2 | CASSALRASTDTQYF
TRBV29-1 | CSVGDTNTGELFF
TRBV7-9 | CASSTARVVRGYTF
TRBV12-5 | CASGLGLAGVTDTQYF
TRBV18 | CASSPMGWELFF
TRBV27 | CASREGSHTGYNSPLHF
TRBV11-2 | CASRREGTGELFF
TRBV5-8 | CASRALDRVAQPQHF
TRBV19 | CASSIDRGQTEAFF
TRBV7-2 | CASSMGTGTETQYF
TRBV5-1 | CASSSQGSGANVLTF
TRBV6-1 | CASSERLNQPQHF
TRBV5-4 | CASSSGRGGASSYEQYF
TRBV6-6 | CASSYGGDLKQFF
TRBV7-2 | CASSLIGESSYEQYF
TRBV14 | CASSQGPRKNTGELFF
TRBV6-1 | CASSGPASGYEQYF
TRBV27 | CALRQIRLNTGELFF
TRBV2 | CASSTGAFTDTQYF
TRBV27 | CASSLMSGGGTDTQYF
TRBV6-6 | CASSKAGQTNYGYTF
TRBV5-1 | CASSTTGVAGNTIYF
TRBV2 | CASTLGFEPQHF
TRBV7-2 | CASSFKAGGNIQYF
TRBV28 | CASSLRGVGNYGYTF
TRBV5-1 | CASSYRTGVDAEAFF
TRBV18 | CASSPGGNTYGYTF
TRBV5-1 | CASSLAGANYEQYF
TRBV10-3 | CAIGDRVNNEQFF
TRBV9 | CASTDLMRGGKNIQYF
TRBV5-1 | CASSSLNSETQYF
TRBV7-9 | CASSLTGLVAKNIQYF
TRBV6-1 | CASSLTGVNYGYTF
TRBV7-6 | CASSIQGGTLETQYF
TRBV10-3 | CAISAGQYNEQFF
TRBV7-2 | CASSFGQGNQPQHF
TRBV5-1 | CASSWGQGNYGYTF
TRBV11-3 | CASSPGFRETQYF
TRBV27 | CASSLKWGGTEAFF
TRBV27 | CASSGGVGYTF